The rows below give T cell receptor beta chains drawn from one sample of a study of OX40 agonist ivuxolimab in advanced cancers. The data were produced by immunoSEQ multiplex PCR, yet TCRdb's version contains in-frame clones alone and is incomplete. The profile covers 69,000 or so clones, with approximately 92% appearing a single time and around 6% taken by the ten largest. The material was CD4+ or CD8+ T cells sorted from blood, obtained in a trial of the OX40 agonist ivuxolimab. The receptors were gathered from an adult with an advanced solid tumor such as melanoma, head and neck, liver or kidney cancer. CDR3s include the opening cysteine and the closing phenylalanine or tryptophan.

V	J	length	CDR3
TRBV19	TRBJ1-1	12	CASSITSTEAFF
TRBV14	TRBJ2-1	15	CASSLELGLSHEQFF
TRBV9	TRBJ1-5	14	CASSVGGMNQPQHF
TRBV18	TRBJ2-2	19	CASSPTFRTSGGDTGELFF
TRBV11-2	TRBJ2-2	13	CASSSPYAGELFF
TRBV19	TRBJ1-1	13	CASRTAINTEAFF
TRBV14	TRBJ2-2	18	CASSPTLSAGGQDGELFF
TRBV28	TRBJ1-2	13	CASSFVTGNGYTF
TRBV9	TRBJ1-2	15	CASSALTGTNYGYTF
TRBV4-1	TRBJ2-7	14	CASSQGDRAYEQYF
TRBV28	TRBJ2-7	15	CASSLRWTGAYEQYF
TRBV11-2	.	16	CASSLSRDFHSYEQYF
TRBV9	TRBJ2-4	19	CASSVGLDRDHLAKNIQYF
TRBV27	TRBJ2-7	14	CASGSVTSTYEQYF
TRBV2	TRBJ1-5	14	CASSEAGAPGPQHF
TRBV28	TRBJ2-2	14	CGSSGRTNTGELFF
TRBV27	TRBJ2-5	14	CASSLGSVGETQYF
TRBV2	TRBJ1-1	15	CASSEDRGLGTEAFF
TRBV6-5	TRBJ2-7	12	CATGGLRYEQYF
TRBV2	TRBJ2-4	10	CASSGVFQYF
TRBV6-5	TRBJ1-3	16	CASSYSLVGAGNTIYF
TRBV4-3	TRBJ1-2	15	CASSPRLGFLYGYTF
TRBV6-6	TRBJ2-4	14	CASSYGQTGDIQYF
TRBV7-8	TRBJ1-1	11	CASSFGPEAFF
TRBV7-9	TRBJ2-3	15	CASSPSGASTDTQYF
TRBV7-8	TRBJ1-1	13	CASSAESGGEAFF
TRBV5-5	TRBJ1-5	14	CASSYAASNQPQHF
TRBV16	TRBJ2-1	18	CASSQSIRFAGLYNEQFF
TRBV6-5	TRBJ1-1	13	CASTLSLVASAFF
TRBV19	TRBJ1-1	14	CASSAGQMNTEAFF
TRBV19	TRBJ1-3	18	CASSMEEPGHHSGNTIYF
TRBV28	TRBJ1-6	13	CASSLTGNSPLHF
TRBV19	TRBJ2-5	17	CASSKTRTSGGDETQYF
TRBV4-1	TRBJ1-1	17	CASSQGPNTEMNTEAFF
TRBV28	TRBJ1-1	16	CASSFRGAQGGTEAFF
TRBV7-2	TRBJ2-7	11	CASSYRYEQYF
TRBV15	TRBJ2-1	17	CATSTFTSGSSYNEQFF
TRBV20-1	TRBJ2-1	11	CSARDDNEQFF